The 20 T cell receptor beta chains reported below all come from one sample, sequenced in a study of CD8 T cells in ankylosing spondylitis. General study results and limits: Characteristic, it appeared, of ankylosing spondylitis blood was a TCR beta motif of about eight highly homologous variants.

For these receptors, no antigen is known. In TCRdb, the 5' RACE reads were re-called with MiXCR into one record per CDR3 protein. The table lists a few hundred thousand distinct CDR3 sequences, 8% of them singletons. Sequencing was performed on blood, either unsorted or a sorted T cell fraction (not recorded which). The receptors originated from a male donor with ankylosing spondylitis.

DNA of the CDR3: TGTGCCAGCTCACCGATTCGGGAGGGCCCGGTGAATGAGCAGTTCTTC. Amino acids: CASSPIREGPVNEQFF. The chain recombines TRBV18 with TRBJ2-1, with 8 bases matching TRBD2. The CDR3 covers 16 residues. In germline, CDR1 is KGHSH, CDR2 LQKENI. The ends lost 3 bases at V and 7 bases at J; junction bases unmatched: 11.

The V and J genes are TRBV20-1 and TRBJ2-7, with no clear D. The CDR3 has 13 residues. CDR1 DFQATT and CDR2 SNEGSKA come from the germline V gene (reference sequence). V lost 3 bases and J 0 bases, leaving 9 bases between the germline ends. CDR3 in amino acids: CSASDSLSYEQYF. In nucleotides, the CDR3 is TGCAGTGCTAGCGATAGTCTCTCCTACGAGCAGTACTTC.

The genes are TRBV5-1 and TRBJ2-7; 8 bases line up with TRBD2. After removal of 4 bases from V and 5 bases from J, the junction contained 8 bases not matched to a gene. The length of the CDR3 is 14 residues. Germline V gives CDR1 SGHRS, CDR2 YFSETQ. The CDR3 region is CASSAGLVVDEQYF. In DNA form, the CDR3 reads TGCGCCAGCAGCGCGGGACTAGTTGTGGACGAGCAGTACTTC.

The chain uses TRBV27 and TRBJ2-1; 10 bases are a match to TRBD1. This CDR3 spans 16 amino acids. V was clipped by 5 bases and J by 6 bases; unmatched bases: 10. CDR1 MNHEY and CDR2 SMNVEV come from the germline V gene (reference sequence). DNA of the CDR3: TGTGCCAGCAGTAGACTTGGACAGGGGGGAACCAATGAGCAGTTCTTC. Translation: CASSRLGQGGTNEQFF.

This clonotype was seen repeatedly, ten times or more. This rearrangement joins TRBV12-3 or TRBV12-4 to TRBJ1-4; 10 bases line up with TRBD1. V shed 6 bases and J 8 bases; nucleotides not matched to a gene: 9. The CDR3 runs to 15 residues. In DNA, the CDR3 is TGTGCCAGCAGGCCCTGGGGACAGGGGAGCGAAAAACTGTTTTTT. This codes for CASRPWGQGSEKLFF.

The genes are TRBV5-1 and TRBJ2-3; TRBD2 aligns across 9 bases. Losses at the gene ends were 7 bases for V and 0 bases for J; bases not matched to a gene: 9. The CDR3 sequence is 16 residues long. Germline loops: CDR1 SGHRS, CDR2 YFSETQ. The CDR3 region is CASSSRLAGSTDTQYF. CDR3 DNA sequence: TGCGCCAGCTCAAGTAGGCTAGCGGGGAGCACAGATACGCAGTATTTT.

This clonotype was observed at least ten times. The V and J genes are TRBV5-5 and TRBJ2-3; TRBD2 agrees at 7 bases. This CDR3 has 15 amino acids. CDR1 and CDR2 (germline): SGHKS, YYEKEE (reference sequence). The ends lost 4 bases at V and 4 bases at J; junction bases unmatched: 9. In DNA, the CDR3 is TGTGCCAGCAGCCCAACGACCGGGGGGTCAGATACGCAGTATTTT. Translating gives CASSPTTGGSDTQYF.

This CDR3 is CASSNDPGQGDETQYF. DNA for the CDR3: TGTGCCAGCAGTAACGACCCGGGACAGGGGGACGAGACCCAGTACTTC. The J gene is TRBJ2-5, the V gene TRBV6-5; TRBD1 aligns across 11 bases. The V gene's germline CDR1 is MNHEY and CDR2 SVGAGI. V trimming: 5 bases; J trimming: 5 bases; junction bases outside the gene matches: 10. CDR3 length equals 16 residues.

This clonotype has ten or more counts. The chain recombines TRBV7-2 with TRBJ2-1, with 11 bases identical to TRBD2. Trimming cost V 4 bases and J 7 bases; bases outside gene matches: 9. The CDR3 totals 16 residues. Germline V gene lookup returns CDR1 SGHTA and CDR2 FQGNSA. The CDR3 DNA reads as TGTGCCAGCAGCTCGAAAATAGCGGGAGGGCGTAATGAGCAGTTCTTC. The encoded protein is CASSSKIAGGRNEQFF.

This clonotype showed up many times. The V call is TRBV28, the J call TRBJ1-1, with D possibly matching TRBD1 (5 bases). V lost 5 bases to trimming and J lost 6 bases, with 19 bases between them. Germline loops: CDR1 MDHEN, CDR2 SYDVKM. The CDR3 is 15 residues long. The CDR3 is CASSPRGRARSEAFF. CDR3 nucleotides: TGTGCCAGCAGTCCCCGAGGCAGGGCGAGGTCTGAAGCTTTCTTT.

The V call is TRBV20-1, the J call TRBJ2-7; the match to TRBD2 covers 10 bases. V was clipped by 8 bases and J by 10 bases; unmatched bases: 17. The CDR3 is 14 amino acids. Germline V gene lookup returns CDR1 DFQATT and CDR2 SNEGSKA (reference sequence). CDR3 coding DNA: TGCAGTTCTCCCCCGGCTAGCGGGAGTCCCCTTCAGTACTTC. The encoded protein is CSSPPASGSPLQYF.

Only a few counts were recorded for this clonotype. The genes are TRBV20-1 and TRBJ2-7, with no clear D. CDR3 length: 11 amino acids. Looked up from germline, CDR1 is DFQATT and CDR2 is SNEGSKA (reference sequence). The CDR3 DNA reads TGCAGCTATACCCCTCGGGACGAGCAGTACTTC. It encodes CSYTPRDEQYF.

This clonotype was counted only a few times. V gene TRBV18 combines with J gene TRBJ2-6; D is perhaps TRBD1 (5 bases). Trimming cost V 5 bases and J 2 bases, with 7 bases left between them. Germline CDR1 is KGHSH and CDR2 is LQKENI. The CDR3 length is 14 residues. CDR3 sequence (DNA): TGTGCCAGCTCAGCAGGGACTGGGGCCAACGTCCTGACTTTC. It yields the protein CASSAGTGANVLTF.

The V gene is TRBV19, the J gene TRBJ2-5, with 15 bases matching TRBD2. This CDR3 contains 17 residues. Losses at the gene ends were 4 bases for V and 5 bases for J; bases not matched to a gene: 8. Germline assignment: CDR1 LNHDA and CDR2 SQIVND (reference sequence). Written as DNA, the CDR3 is TGTGCCAGTAGTAAACCGGGACTAGCGGGAGGAAAGGAGACCCAGTACTTC. Translated: CASSKPGLAGGKETQYF.

The gene calls are TRBV7-7 and TRBJ2-7; D unresolved. Germline assignment: CDR1 SSHAT and CDR2 FNYEAQ (reference sequence). Deletions cut 5 bases from V and 3 bases from J, with 14 bases between. There are 14 residues in the CDR3. CDR3: CASSPLGPGYEQYF. DNA for the CDR3: TGTGCCAGCAGCCCGCTCGGGCCAGGCTACGAGCAGTACTTC.

The chain combines TRBV4-1 with TRBJ1-4; no firm D call. The CDR3 extends over 15 amino acids. Germline V gene lookup returns CDR1 MGHRA and CDR2 YSYEKL. The V and J ends lost 0 bases and 4 bases respectively, with 9 bases between them. Written as DNA, the CDR3 is TGCGCCAGCAGCCAAGAGGGCTACATTAATGAAAAACTGTTTTTT. It codes for CASSQEGYINEKLFF.

This clonotype was seen only a few times. CDR3 nucleotide sequence: TGTGCCAGCAGCTTTTCGTCAGTGGGCTCTGGGGCCAACGTCCTGACTTTC. Its translation is CASSFSSVGSGANVLTF. The V and J genes are TRBV7-2 and TRBJ2-6, with D unresolved. The V end was cut by 3 bases, the J end by 0 bases, with 12 bases between. The CDR3 covers 17 residues. Germline lookup yields CDR1 SGHTA and CDR2 FQGNSA.

Many counts were recorded for this clonotype. The V call is TRBV29-1, the J call TRBJ2-5, with 8 bases that match TRBD1. V lost 6 bases and J lost 4; bases outside the gene matches: 7. The CDR3 is made up of 13 amino acids. Germline assignment: CDR1 SQVTM and CDR2 ANQGSEA. This CDR3 is CSVGQGIRETQYF. For the CDR3, the DNA is TGCAGCGTCGGACAGGGAATAAGAGAGACCCAGTACTTC.

This clonotype has ten or more counts. This sequence joins TRBV12-3 or TRBV12-4 and TRBJ1-4; D perhaps matches TRBD1 (5 bases). The CDR3 has 15 residues. V was trimmed by 6 bases and J by 8 bases, leaving 19 bases between them. DNA of the CDR3: TGTGCCAGCAGGGGCCCGGGACTGCAATTGGAAAAACTGTTTTTT. It codes for CASRGPGLQLEKLFF.

The chain couples TRBV7-9 to TRBJ2-3; 9 nucleotides align to TRBD1. V dropped 5 bases and J dropped 1; count of bases not matched to a gene: 4. Germline-derived CDR1 and CDR2 are SEHNR and FQNEAQ (reference sequence). This CDR3 contains 15 residues. CDR3 sequence: CASSPDRGRTDTQYF. The CDR3 DNA reads as TGTGCCAGCAGCCCGGACAGGGGCCGCACAGATACGCAGTATTTT.